The next 8 T cell receptor beta chains were all read from a single sample in a study of blood T cell repertoires in COVID-19. The protocol was immunoSEQ multiplex PCR, while the TCRdb copy is restricted to in-frame clones and leaves out a portion. Of 25,000 to 35,000 clones in the sample, 85% to 95% were seen once. Specimen: peripheral blood. The receptors originated from a human donor in a cohort sampled during active COVID-19.

The chain couples TRBV7-2 to TRBJ1-1, with a possible D match to TRBD1 (5 bases). The germline V gene encodes CDR1 SGHTA and CDR2 FQGNSA. The CDR3 runs 16 residues. Trimming left V 0 bases short and J 0 bases short, with 11 bases between. In nucleotides, the CDR3 is TGTGCCAGCAGCTTAGCGCGATGGGGCGTGAACACTGAAGCTTTCTTT. This gives the protein CASSLARWGVNTEAFF.

J is TRBJ1-1 and V is TRBV5-6; D is ambiguous. Germline assignment: CDR1 SGHDT and CDR2 YYEEEE. The CDR3 is 16 amino acids. Trimming took 6 bases from V and 5 from J, leaving 23 bases between them. DNA for the CDR3: TGTGCCAGCACCATAAATCGTGGAGGGAGGAGGACTGAAGCTTTCTTT. Protein sequence: CASTINRGGRRTEAFF.

The gene calls are TRBV18 and TRBJ2-3, with 11 bases fitting TRBD2. V shed 6 bases, J shed 3 bases, and the junction held 8 bases outside the gene matches. The CDR3 loop spans 16 amino acids. The germline V gene encodes CDR1 KGHSH and CDR2 LQKENI. CDR3 sequence reads: CASSLLAGVRTDTQYF. CDR3 bases: TGTGCCAGCTCGCTACTAGCGGGAGTAAGGACAGATACGCAGTATTTT.

This clone appeared a few times. CDR3 DNA: TGTGCCAGTCAGGGAACTGGAAACACCATATATTTT. Amino acids: CASQGTGNTIYF. The chain combines TRBV7-3 with TRBJ1-3; D is possibly TRBD1 (5 bases). From germline, CDR1 is SGHTA and CDR2 FQGTGA. The length of the CDR3 is 12 residues. Trimming left V 9 bases short and J 2 bases short, with 8 bases between.

The genes are TRBV28 and TRBJ1-2, with 7 bases aligning to TRBD1. The junction had 8 bases not matched to a gene; V was cut back by 5 bases and J by 8 bases. Germline V lookup: CDR1 MDHEN, CDR2 SYDVKM. The CDR3 length is 13 residues. CDR3 nucleotide sequence: TGTGCCAGCAGTCCCCACAGGGGTGAGGGCTACACCTTC. Protein: CASSPHRGEGYTF.

DNA of the CDR3: TGCGCCAGCAGCCACACGACAGGGGGGTTCTACGAGCAGTACTTC. Amino acids: CASSHTTGGFYEQYF. The chain combines TRBV4-1 with TRBJ2-7; the match to TRBD1 covers 9 bases. The CDR3 length is 15 residues. Germline CDR1 is MGHRA and CDR2 is YSYEKL. The V and J ends lost 3 bases and 3 bases, in that order; junction bases with no gene match: 6.

The chain links TRBV7-8 to TRBJ2-2, with 10 bases matching TRBD2. J lost 2 bases, V lost 5 bases, and 11 bases had no gene match. The germline V gene encodes CDR1 SGHVS and CDR2 FQNEAQ. The CDR3 consists of 18 residues. The DNA for the CDR3 is TGTGCCAGCAGCCCTACACTACTAGCGGGAACTAACACCGGGGAGCTGTTTTTT. It is translated as CASSPTLLAGTNTGELFF.

This clone was recorded once. The chain links TRBV5-1 to TRBJ2-7; possibly TRBD2 for D (5 bases). Trimming took 4 bases from V and 6 from J, leaving 11 bases between them. From germline, CDR1 is SGHRS and CDR2 YFSETQ. The CDR3 extends over 12 amino acids. The CDR3 region has the DNA TGCGCCAGCAGCCGTGGCGGGCTCGAGCAGTACTTC. Translation: CASSRGGLEQYF.